This is a list of T cell receptor beta chains from one sample in a study of CD8 T cells in Susac syndrome. MiXCR, run by TCRdb on the immunoSEQ multiplex PCR reads, gives a single entry per CDR3 protein. The table includes about 190,000 distinct CDR3 sequences, approximately 95% detected once. What was sequenced was CD8+ T cells from PBMCs. Every receptor here comes from a human donor with Susac syndrome. CDR3s include the opening cysteine and the closing phenylalanine or tryptophan. The D gene is left open where the match is weak. A clone size is listed for some rows: how often the clone was seen (once, few, many), or a class if it is expanded.

TRBJ2-3	TRBD2	.	TRBV6-5	CASSRLAGYPDTQYF	TGTGCCAGCAGTCGACTAGCGGGGTATCCAGATACGCAGTATTTT
TRBJ1-5	.	.	TRBV30	CAWSVKGSNQPQHF	TGTGCCTGGAGTGTAAAAGGGAGCAATCAGCCCCAGCATTTT
TRBJ2-1	.	.	TRBV27	CASQTDGTYNEQFF	TGTGCCAGCCAAACGGACGGAACCTACAATGAGCAGTTCTTC
TRBJ1-1	.	.	TRBV3-1	CASSFDTLNTEAFF	TGTGCCAGCAGCTTCGACACCCTGAACACTGAAGCTTTCTTT
TRBJ2-7	TRBD2	.	TRBV27	CASSPGLVFEQYF	TGTGCCAGCAGTCCCGGACTAGTGTTCGAGCAGTACTTC
TRBJ2-7	TRBD1	.	TRBV11-2	CASSYGTGDATYEQYF	TGTGCCAGCAGCTACGGAACAGGGGATGCCACCTACGAGCAGTACTTC
TRBJ1-1	TRBD1	.	TRBV5-1	CASTSPTGLDTEAFF	TGCGCCAGCACCTCCCCGACAGGGCTGGACACTGAAGCTTTCTTT
TRBJ1-5	.	.	TRBV28	CASSFNQPQHF	TGTGCCAGCAGTTTTAATCAGCCCCAGCATTTT
TRBJ2-7	TRBD1	.	TRBV6-5	CASKGQSYEQYF	TGTGCCAGCAAGGGACAGTCCTACGAGCAGTACTTC
TRBJ1-1	.	.	TRBV7-2	CASSLAGVMNTEAFF	TGTGCCAGCAGCTTAGCCGGGGTGATGAACACTGAAGCTTTCTTT
TRBJ2-5	TRBD1	.	TRBV4-1	CASSQAATGTAQETQYF	TGCGCCAGCAGCCAAGCGGCTACCGGGACAGCTCAAGAGACCCAGTACTTC
TRBJ1-2	.	.	TRBV20-1	CSAREPKGGYTF	TGCAGTGCTAGAGAACCCAAAGGTGGCTACACCTTC
TRBJ1-2	TRBD1	.	TRBV23-1	CASSPGQGSPEGYTF	TGCGCCAGCAGTCCGGGACAGGGGTCCCCGGAGGGCTACACCTTC
TRBJ1-1	.	.	TRBV9	CASSVSGNTEAFF	TGTGCCAGCAGCGTTTCAGGGAACACTGAAGCTTTCTTT
TRBJ1-5	.	once	TRBV15	CATSSWANSNQPQHF	TGTGCCACCAGCAGTTGGGCCAATAGCAATCAGCCCCAGCATTTT
TRBJ2-3	.	.	TRBV5-4	CASSLNTDTQYF	TGTGCCAGCAGCTTAAACACAGATACGCAGTATTTT
TRBJ2-7	.	.	TRBV15	CATSLGVGSYEQYF	TGTGCCACCAGTTTAGGTGTGGGGTCCTACGAGCAGTACTTC
TRBJ1-2	TRBD1	once	TRBV7-2	CASPGQGSYGYTF	TGTGCCAGCCCGGGACAGGGCTCTTATGGCTACACCTTC
TRBJ2-7	.	.	TRBV19	CASSGRQTYEQYF	TGTGCCAGTAGTGGGAGACAGACCTACGAGCAGTACTTC
TRBJ2-7	.	.	TRBV7-9	CASSALKNEQYF	TGTGCCAGCAGCGCGTTAAAAAACGAGCAGTACTTC
TRBJ1-6	.	.	TRBV19	CASSRPQDADNSPLHF	TGTGCCAGTAGTAGACCCCAGGACGCCGATAATTCACCCCTCCACTTT
TRBJ2-1	TRBD2	once	TRBV7-9	CASSPSGILRNEQFF	TGTGCCAGCAGCCCAAGCGGGATTTTGAGGAATGAGCAGTTCTTC
TRBJ2-1	TRBD2	once	TRBV9	CASSVFSGRDEQFF	TGTGCCAGCAGCGTCTTTAGCGGGAGGGATGAGCAGTTCTTC
TRBJ2-5	.	once	TRBV14	CASSQGLRETQYF	TGTGCCAGCAGCCAAGGACTTCGCGAGACCCAGTACTTC
TRBJ1-6	.	once	TRBV12-3/TRBV12-4	CASSLGSRNSPLHF	TGTGCCAGCAGTTTAGGGTCGAGGAATTCACCCCTCCACTTT
TRBJ2-2	.	.	TRBV9	CASSTFSGTNTGELFF	TGTGCCAGCAGCACATTCAGCGGGACAAACACCGGGGAGCTGTTTTTT
TRBJ2-2	.	.	TRBV11-2	CASSLSGTFGELFF	TGTGCCAGCAGCTTATCAGGGACCTTCGGGGAGCTGTTTTTT
TRBJ2-5	.	.	TRBV7-2	CASSLALIGGDQETQYF	TGTGCCAGCAGCTTAGCGCTGATAGGGGGAGATCAAGAGACCCAGTACTTC